The 12 T cell receptor beta chains in this list originate from one sample, sequenced in a study of regulatory T cells in long-lasting Graves disease. Indicated time point: newly diagnosed GD, antithyroid drugs for less than 3 months. Preparation of the TCR library used RNA extracted from PBMCs. Library construction for TCR beta used iRepertoire HTBI primers and Arm-PCR of CDR3 regions. TCRdb independently ran MiXCR on the multiplex PCR reads; one entry per CDR3 protein. The sample includes around 460,000 distinct CDR3 sequences, 14% seen only once; the top ten take roughly 18%. The same data also went into a second study, on T cells in Graves' hyperthyroidism and ophthalmopathy.

Source: peripheral blood mononuclear cells (PBMCs), taken at new diagnosis, from a patient treated with antithyroid drugs. Receptors were obtained from a woman between 50 and 59 years old with Graves disease.

The table lists this clonotype with a few counts. The CDR3 reads CASSPTPLAGGVDGELFF. The CDR3 region has the DNA TGTGCCAGCAGCCCAACCCCCCTAGCGGGAGGGGTCGACGGGGAGCTGTTTTTT. The chain links TRBV3-1 to TRBJ2-2, with 12 bases lining up with TRBD2. The J segment lost 7 bases and the V segment lost 4 bases, leaving 13 bases of the junction unmatched. CDR3 size: 18 residues. Per the germline V gene, CDR1 is LGHDT and CDR2 is YNNKEL (reference sequence).

This clonotype has ten or more counts. This chain connects TRBV27 to TRBJ1-1, with D maybe TRBD1 (6 bases). Deletions cut 2 bases from V and 7 bases from J, with 11 bases between. This CDR3 has 13 residues. Germline CDR1 and CDR2: MNHEY and SMNVEV (reference sequence). The DNA for the CDR3 is TGTGCCAGCAGTTTAGGTGGGACAAATGAAGCTTTCTTT. Translating it yields CASSLGGTNEAFF.

This clonotype was found many times. The chain employs TRBV3-1 and TRBJ2-7; D perhaps matches TRBD1 (6 bases). Per germline, CDR1 LGHDT and CDR2 YNNKEL (reference sequence). Trimming removed 1 base from V and 1 base from J, with 11 bases in between. The CDR3 extends over 15 amino acids. The CDR3 is CASSQVLGGSYEQYF. The CDR3 DNA reads as TGTGCCAGCAGCCAAGTATTAGGGGGATCCTACGAGCAGTACTTC.

This clonotype was counted many times. V is TRBV5-1 and J is TRBJ1-2; possible D gene TRBD1, 5 bases. V was cut by 1 base and J by 1 base, with 11 bases left in between. CDR1 is SGHRS and CDR2 is YFSETQ in the germline V gene. The CDR3 spans 15 residues. CDR3 sequence: CASSLYGTLNYGYTF. CDR3 DNA sequence: TGCGCCAGCAGCTTGTACGGGACTCTTAACTATGGCTACACCTTC.

This clonotype has ten or more counts. V gene TRBV6-5 combines with J gene TRBJ2-1, with a tentative D call TRBD2 (6 bases). CDR1 is MNHEY and CDR2 is SVGAGI in the germline V gene. Trimming left V 2 bases short and J 0 bases short, with 8 bases between. The CDR3 runs 15 residues. CDR3 nucleotide sequence: TGTGCCAGCAGTTACCTCGGGAGCTCCTACAATGAGCAGTTCTTC. This sequence encodes CASSYLGSSYNEQFF.

As for this clonotype: A junction end diverges from the germline sequence, so it may reflect a read error. The chain recombines TRBV10-3 with TRBJ2-7, with 11 nucleotides matching TRBD1. Per germline, CDR1 ENHRY and CDR2 SYGVKD. CDR3 length: 14 residues. The CDR3 DNA sequence: TGTGCCAGCAGTGATGGACAGGGGGCATACGAGCGGTACTTC. It yields the protein CASSDGQGAYERYF.

This clonotype was seen at least ten times. The gene calls are TRBV5-1 and TRBJ1-1, with 8 positions matching TRBD1. After removal of 0 bases from V and 0 bases from J, the junction contained 7 bases not matched to a gene. The CDR3 runs 17 residues. From germline, CDR1 is SGHRS and CDR2 YFSETQ. Written as DNA, the CDR3 is TGCGCCAGCAGCTTGGCAGGCAGGGGGCCTATGAACACTGAAGCTTTCTTT. Protein product: CASSLAGRGPMNTEAFF.

The rearrangement links TRBV9 to TRBJ2-3, with D hard to call. The CDR3 sequence is 15 residues long. Trimming took off 3 bases at V and 2 bases at J, with 13 bases between the two ends. Germline loops: CDR1 SGDLS, CDR2 YYNGEE. This CDR3 is CASSEWTSDTDTQYF. CDR3 nucleotide sequence: TGTGCCAGCAGCGAGTGGACCTCCGACACAGATACGCAGTATTTT.

This clonotype showed up many times. The chain carries TRBV5-6 and TRBJ1-5; 7 nucleotides agree with TRBD1. With V trimmed by 4 bases and J by 1 base, 8 bases remained unmatched. The CDR3 extends over 16 amino acids. Germline-derived CDR1 and CDR2 are SGHDT and YYEEEE. CDR3 residues: CASSAKDRESNQPQHF. CDR3 coding DNA: TGTGCCAGCAGCGCGAAAGACAGGGAGAGCAATCAGCCCCAGCATTTT.

In its sample, this clonotype was seen a few times. The gene calls are TRBV27 and TRBJ2-1; 11 nucleotides agree with TRBD1. V was clipped by 6 bases and J by 6 bases; unmatched bases: 4. In germline, CDR1 is MNHEY, CDR2 SMNVEV (reference sequence). This CDR3 has 14 residues. The CDR3 DNA sequence: TGTGCCAGCAGAGCCGGGACAGGGGGCAATGAGCAGTTCTTC. This encodes CASRAGTGGNEQFF.

This clonotype was seen many times. The V and J genes are TRBV27 and TRBJ1-2; D may be TRBD1 (5 bases). Germline V gene lookup returns CDR1 MNHEY and CDR2 SMNVEV (reference sequence). The CDR3 sequence is 13 residues long. The V end lost 2 bases, the J end lost 5 bases, and 9 bases lay between the germline ends. The CDR3 region is CASSLGRAYGYTF. CDR3 bases: TGTGCCAGCAGTTTAGGCAGGGCTTATGGCTACACCTTC.

This clonotype appeared many times. The rearrangement uses TRBV15 and TRBJ2-1; 7 positions match TRBD2. From germline, CDR1 is LNHNV and CDR2 YYDKDF (reference sequence). The CDR3 is 15 residues long. V was clipped by 3 bases and J by 7 bases; unmatched bases: 9. The CDR3 region is CATSRPSGIINEQFF. CDR3 coding DNA: TGTGCCACCAGCAGGCCCAGCGGGATTATTAATGAGCAGTTCTTC.